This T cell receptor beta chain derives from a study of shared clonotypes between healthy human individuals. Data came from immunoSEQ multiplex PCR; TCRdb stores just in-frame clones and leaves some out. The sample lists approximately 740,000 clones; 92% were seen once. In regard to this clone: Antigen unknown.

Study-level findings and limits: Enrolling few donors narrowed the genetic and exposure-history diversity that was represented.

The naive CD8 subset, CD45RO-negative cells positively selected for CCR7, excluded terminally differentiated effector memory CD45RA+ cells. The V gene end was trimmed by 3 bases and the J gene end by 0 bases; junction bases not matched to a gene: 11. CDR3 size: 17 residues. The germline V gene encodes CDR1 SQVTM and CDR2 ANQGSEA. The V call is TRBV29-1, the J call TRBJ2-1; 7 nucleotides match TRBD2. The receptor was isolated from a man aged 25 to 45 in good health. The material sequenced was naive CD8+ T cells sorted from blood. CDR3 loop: CSVDVRGRAASYNEQFF. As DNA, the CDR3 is TGCAGCGTTGATGTACGGGGGAGGGCCGCCTCCTACAATGAGCAGTTCTTC.